Here is one TCR beta chain with its context. Antigen specificity is unknown. The sample belongs to a study of graft-versus-host responses after intestinal transplantation. Study-level points and caveats: High graft-versus-host to host-versus-graft clonal ratios were seen in allografts of patients with graft-donor T cell macrochimerism. Investigators detected GvH clones in recipient marrow, with some emerging earlier in ileum or blood.

Germline lookup yields CDR1 SGHKS and CDR2 YYEKEE (reference sequence). The CDR3 length is 15 residues. Losses at the gene ends were 2 bases for V and 9 bases for J; bases not matched to a gene: 9. Data came from immunoSEQ multiplex PCR; TCRdb stores just in-frame clones and leaves some out. The top ten hold 0.55% to 0.75% of the sample, which has 80,000 or so clones, 92% seen once. The receptor was derived from a human patient who received an intestinal transplant, so some T cells may come from the graft donor. The sample in question was PBMCs, obtained 98 days after intestinal transplantation. This chain uses TRBV5-5 with TRBJ2-1; 9 nucleotides agree with TRBD1. The CDR3 spells CASSLPGTGRGEQFF. DNA of the CDR3: TGTGCCAGCAGCTTACCCGGGACAGGGAGGGGTGAGCAGTTCTTC.